The sequence of this T cell receptor (beta chain) was determined in a study of T cell repertoires in cytomegalovirus infection. Study-wide findings and caveats: Across the ex vivo response, the dominant clonotypes were HLA-C-restricted CMV-specific TCR beta clonotypes.

Germline assignment: CDR1 GTSNPN and CDR2 SVGIG (reference sequence). This CDR3 comprises 15 residues. The ends were cut back, 2 bases at V and 1 base at J, with 12 bases in the middle. TCRdb re-analysed the reads in MiXCR, keeping a single row per CDR3 protein. The data show about 180,000 distinct CDR3 sequences, roughly an eighth seen once. As to this clonotype: What it binds is not known.

The rearrangement uses TRBV30 and TRBJ1-5; D gene unclear. This clonotype originated in a human donor in good health (CMV status not recorded). Some clones in this sample may be carry-over from other donors' samples. The sample was PBMCs. This CDR3 is CAWSPRRSSNQPQHF. CDR3 in DNA: TGTGCCTGGAGTCCACGCAGGTCGAGCAATCAGCCCCAGCATTTT.